This T cell receptor beta chain derives from a study of T cell responses to AZD1222 COVID-19 vaccine. Study-level background: Pooled in the analysis were second doses at about 4 or about 12 weeks. General study points: Only a handful of people who got AZD1222 tested seropositive at baseline.

TCRdb's copy holds only in-frame clones and misses some; the assay was immunoSEQ multiplex PCR. The sample holds 80,000 to 130,000 clones, around nine tenths seen once. Germline V CDR1 and CDR2: KGHSH, LQKENI. V was shortened by 1 base and J by 5 bases, with 10 bases between the two germline ends. CDR3 length equals 14 residues. As regards this clone: The target antigen is unknown.

The TCR was taken from an adult in good health. The chain couples TRBV18 to TRBJ2-3; possible D gene TRBD1, 6 bases. The sequenced sample was peripheral blood, obtained on day 0 of AZD1222 vaccination. The CDR3 loop reads CASSPRQGIDTQYF. In DNA form, the CDR3 reads TGTGCCAGCTCACCACGGCAGGGGATAGATACGCAGTATTTT.